What follows is one T cell receptor beta chain and its context. It has no known antigen specificity. The record has no base qualities; no much larger clone is one base away. Libraries came from the immunoSEQ multiplex PCR assay. DNA from the cultured and isolated CD4+ T cells underwent TCR beta CDR3 sequencing. The original pipeline was this. Non-productive TCR sequences were discarded, and reads were trimmed to the CDR3 region, with only CDR3s of 7 or more amino acids retained. The MANAFEST web app was used to pick out antigen-specific clonotypes by comparing their expansion in peptide wells with that in reference cultures. To be called positive, a clone needed expansion at FDR<0.05 compared with the reference and with all other wells, an odds ratio greater than 5, and a frequency greater than 0.1% in two replicate wells. Cross-reactive clonotypes were defined as significantly expanded in SARS-CoV-2 spike wells and in at least one common cold coronavirus spike condition. Using the stringdist R package, CDR3 similarity was measured by Levenshtein distance, and unrooted trees were constructed with ape in R 3.6.1. TCRdb carries this immuneACCESS record with in-frame sequences only. Its versions omit some clonotypes, under half of them owing to an unresolved V gene in the studies checked, with the rest unexplained. Clone size and V and J calls were adopted from that table, with D and trimming inferred from the DNA. The sample includes some 69,000 clones, with less than 75% observed a single time. Of the sample, roughly 2% falls within the top ten clones.

After 10 to 11 days of culture, CD4+ T cells were isolated with the EasySep CD4+ T cell isolation kit. Each participant received two doses of an mRNA SARS-CoV-2 vaccine, either BNT162b2 or mRNA-1273. The absence of prior SARS-CoV-2 infection in healthy vaccine recipients was confirmed by negative nucleocapsid antibodies before and after vaccination. Half of the culture medium was replaced with fresh IL-2-containing medium on days 3 and 7. Each peptide stimulation condition was cultured in triplicate wells unless otherwise noted. Using Ficoll-Paque Plus gradient centrifugation, PBMC were separated from whole blood and then either used fresh or cryopreserved at -140C. Genomic DNA was extracted from cultured CD4+ T cells with the QIAamp micro DNA kit. From the cysteine through the valine, the CDR3 covers 14 amino acids. The kept DNA is CDR3 alone, 42 bases in frame from the first base. CDR1 and CDR2 were assigned from the germline V gene (reference sequence) as GTSNPN and SVGIG. Germline trimming: 2 bases from V, 1 base from J; junction bases outside gene matches: 4.

These data originate in a study of vaccination effects on CD4 cells after COVID-19 (dated 2022 in TCRdb). For the study in its entirety: The ViraFEST assay stimulated PBMC with viral peptide pools and then used TCR sequencing to identify antigen-specific CD4+ T cell clonotypes by expansion. A few million PBMC per well were cultured with about 10 ug/ml peptides in IMDM containing roughly 5% human AB serum, around 9.7 IU/ml IL-2 and gentamicin. In both COVID-19 convalescent patients and infection-naive vaccine recipients, the study compared SARS-CoV-2 spike-specific CD4+ TCR repertoires from before mRNA vaccination with those from after it. Cultures from other donors in the study were sequenced using the Oncomine TCR Beta short-read assay on an Illumina iSeq 100. Altogether, roughly 10 COVID-19 convalescent patients and a few SARS-CoV-2-naive healthy vaccine recipients made up the full study. Across the study, the median time from the second dose to post-vaccine sampling was 72 days (range 14 to 241). Study-wide conclusions, independent of this receptor: Clones induced by infection and clones induced by vaccination both contracted markedly at late timepoints after vaccination, which fits with T cell responses waning over time. Only a small number of convalescent patients were included, and no early post-infection timepoints were available, which limited the study. Among healthy vaccine recipients, nearly all vaccine-induced clones were SARS-CoV-2 mono-reactive, and only 1 of 255 was cross-reactive with common cold coronaviruses.

Material: CD4+ T cells from PBMCs cultured without peptide, obtained after COVID-19 vaccination. The clonotype was recovered from a human donor who received a COVID-19 vaccine. This chain joins TRBV30 to TRBJ2-7; the junction holds 8 bases that match TRBD1. The CDR3 region reads CAWSKGTGSYEQYV. In nucleotides, the sequence is TGTGCCTGGAGTAAGGGGACAGGTTCCTACGAGCAGTACGTC.